In its sample, the clone carrying this T cell receptor beta chain ranks as medium-sized. Its antigen is undetermined. The study tagged each TCR cDNA molecule with a unique molecular identifier. MiXCR, run by TCRdb on the 5' RACE reads, gives a single entry per CDR3 protein. The sample records 7,500 to 10,000 distinct CDR3 sequences, 8% to 10% being singletons. The record originates from a study of spatial heterogeneity in lung cancer. Study information: Matched bulk RNA-seq gave a T cell module score that correlated strongly with tumor-region TCR transcript counts. TCR and UMI combinations that were unique each appeared, on average, more than ten times in raw reads.

Study-wide results and caveats: Tumor mutation count correlated with how many alpha and beta TCRs expanded intratumorally.

The CDR3 totals 15 residues. Germline CDR1 and CDR2: MDHEN and SYDVKM. Between the trimmed V and J ends, which lost 2 bases and 4 bases, there was a span of 9 bases. Indicated time point: sample taken at primary tumor resection. Whole RNA, which was extracted from tumor, nontumor lung tissue or frozen PBMC, was sequenced without any cell sorting. The source is a female donor with early-stage non-small cell lung cancer. The chain employs TRBV28 and TRBJ1-6; no reliable D call. The starting material was lung tumor tissue, obtained at surgery. The CDR3 region is CASSLITDYNSPLHF. The CDR3 region has the DNA TGTGCCAGCAGTTTAATTACAGATTATAATTCACCCCTCCACTTT.